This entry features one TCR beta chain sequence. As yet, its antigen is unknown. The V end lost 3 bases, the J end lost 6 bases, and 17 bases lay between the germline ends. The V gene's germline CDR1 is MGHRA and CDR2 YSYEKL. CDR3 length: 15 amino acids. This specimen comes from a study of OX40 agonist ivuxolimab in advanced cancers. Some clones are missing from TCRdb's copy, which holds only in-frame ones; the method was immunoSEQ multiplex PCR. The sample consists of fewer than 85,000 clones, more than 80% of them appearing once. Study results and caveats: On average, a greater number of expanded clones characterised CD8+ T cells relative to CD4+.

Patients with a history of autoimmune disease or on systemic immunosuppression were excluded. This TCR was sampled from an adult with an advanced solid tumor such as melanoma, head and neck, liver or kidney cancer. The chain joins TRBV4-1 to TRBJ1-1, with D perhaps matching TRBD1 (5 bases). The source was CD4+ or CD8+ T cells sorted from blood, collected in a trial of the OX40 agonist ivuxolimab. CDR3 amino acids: CASSQSPGARAEAFF. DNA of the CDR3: TGCGCCAGCAGCCAGTCCCCCGGGGCGAGGGCTGAAGCTTTCTTT.